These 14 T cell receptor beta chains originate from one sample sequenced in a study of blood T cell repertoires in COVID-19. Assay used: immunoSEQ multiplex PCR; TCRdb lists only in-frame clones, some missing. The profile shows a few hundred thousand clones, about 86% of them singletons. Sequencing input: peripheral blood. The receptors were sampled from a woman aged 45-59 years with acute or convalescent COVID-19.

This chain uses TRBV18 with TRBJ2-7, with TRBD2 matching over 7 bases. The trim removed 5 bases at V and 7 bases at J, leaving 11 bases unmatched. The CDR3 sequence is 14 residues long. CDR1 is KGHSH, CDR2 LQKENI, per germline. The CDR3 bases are TGTGCCAGCTCAGCCGGCCCCGGGGGGAGGGAGCAGTACTTC. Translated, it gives CASSAGPGGREQYF.

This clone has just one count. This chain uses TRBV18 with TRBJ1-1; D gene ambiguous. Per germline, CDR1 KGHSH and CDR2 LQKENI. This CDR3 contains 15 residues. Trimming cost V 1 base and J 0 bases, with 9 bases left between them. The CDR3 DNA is TGTGCCAGCTCACCACTAGCACCGATGAACACTGAAGCTTTCTTT. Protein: CASSPLAPMNTEAFF.

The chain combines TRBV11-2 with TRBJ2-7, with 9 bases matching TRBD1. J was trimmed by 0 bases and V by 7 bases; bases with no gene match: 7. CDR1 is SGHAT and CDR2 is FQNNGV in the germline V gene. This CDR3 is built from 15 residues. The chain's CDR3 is CASTPGTGSSYEQYF. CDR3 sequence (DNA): TGTGCCAGCACCCCCGGGACAGGGTCCTCCTACGAGCAGTACTTC.

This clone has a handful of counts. The CDR3 DNA is TGTGCTAGTGGTTTATGGGGGGGGGCCCGGGAGCAGTACTTC. Translated, it gives CASGLWGGAREQYF. The rearrangement links TRBV12-5 to TRBJ2-7; D possibly corresponds to TRBD2 (7 bases). Germline assignment: CDR1 LGHNT and CDR2 FRNRAP. The CDR3 consists of 14 residues. Trimming took off 3 bases at V and 7 bases at J, with 16 bases between the two ends. Complete variable domain (other parts from reference TRBV12-5 and TRBJ2-7): DARVTQTPRHKVTEMGQEVTMRCQPILGHNTVFWYRQTMMQGLELLAYFRNRAPLDDSGMPKDRFSAEMPDATLATLKIQPSEPRDSAVYFCASGLWGGAREQYFGPGTRLTVT.

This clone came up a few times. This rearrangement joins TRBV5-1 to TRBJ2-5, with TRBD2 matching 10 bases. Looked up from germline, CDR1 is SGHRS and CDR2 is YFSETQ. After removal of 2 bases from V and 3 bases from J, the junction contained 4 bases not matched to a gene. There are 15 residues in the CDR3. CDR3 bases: TGCGCCAGCAGCTTTGGGGGGACTAGCGAAGAGACCCAGTACTTC. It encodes CASSFGGTSEETQYF.

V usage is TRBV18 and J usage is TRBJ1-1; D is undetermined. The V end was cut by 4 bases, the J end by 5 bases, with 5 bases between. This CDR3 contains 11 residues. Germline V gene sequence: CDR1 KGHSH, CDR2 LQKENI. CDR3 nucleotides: TGTGCCAGCTCACGAGAGACTGAAGCTTTCTTT. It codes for CASSRETEAFF.

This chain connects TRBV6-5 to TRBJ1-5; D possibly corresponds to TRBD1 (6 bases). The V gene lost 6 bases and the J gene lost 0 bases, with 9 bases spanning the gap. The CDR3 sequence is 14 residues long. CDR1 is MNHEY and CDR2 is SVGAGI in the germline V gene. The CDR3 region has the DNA TGTGCCAGCAGGGACAGTCATAGCAATCAGCCCCAGCATTTT. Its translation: CASRDSHSNQPQHF.

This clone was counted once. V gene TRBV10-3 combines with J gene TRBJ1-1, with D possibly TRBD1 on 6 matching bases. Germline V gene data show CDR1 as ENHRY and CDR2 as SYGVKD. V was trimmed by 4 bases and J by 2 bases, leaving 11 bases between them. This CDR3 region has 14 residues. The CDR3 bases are TGTGCCATCAGTGTACCGGACAGAAACACTGAAGCTTTCTTT. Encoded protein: CAISVPDRNTEAFF.

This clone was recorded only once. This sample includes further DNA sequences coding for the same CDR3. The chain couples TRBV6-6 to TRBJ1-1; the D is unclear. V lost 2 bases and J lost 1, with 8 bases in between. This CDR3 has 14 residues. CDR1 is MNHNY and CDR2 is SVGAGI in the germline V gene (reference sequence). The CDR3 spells CASSYPGGNTEAFF. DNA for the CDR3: TGTGCCAGCAGTTACCCGGGAGGGAACACTGAAGCTTTCTTT.

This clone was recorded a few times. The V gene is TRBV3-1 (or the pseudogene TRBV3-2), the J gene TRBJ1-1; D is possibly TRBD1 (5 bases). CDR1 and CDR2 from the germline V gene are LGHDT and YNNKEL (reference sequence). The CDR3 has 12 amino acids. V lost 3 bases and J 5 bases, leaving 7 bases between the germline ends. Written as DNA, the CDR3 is TGTGCCAGCAGCCACCGACAGACTGAAGCTTTCTTT. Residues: CASSHRQTEAFF.

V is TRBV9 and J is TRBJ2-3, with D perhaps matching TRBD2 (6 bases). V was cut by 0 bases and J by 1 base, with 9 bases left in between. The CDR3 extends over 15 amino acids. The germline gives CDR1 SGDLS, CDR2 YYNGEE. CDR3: CASSVAPSGTDTQYF. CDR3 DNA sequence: TGTGCCAGCAGCGTAGCTCCTAGCGGCACAGATACGCAGTATTTT. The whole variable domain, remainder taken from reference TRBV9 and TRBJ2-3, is DSGVTQTPKHLITATGQRVTLRCSPRSGDLSVYWYQQSLDQGLQFLIQYYNGEERAKGNILERFSAQQFPDLHSELNLSSLELGDSALYFCASSVAPSGTDTQYFGPGTRLTVL.

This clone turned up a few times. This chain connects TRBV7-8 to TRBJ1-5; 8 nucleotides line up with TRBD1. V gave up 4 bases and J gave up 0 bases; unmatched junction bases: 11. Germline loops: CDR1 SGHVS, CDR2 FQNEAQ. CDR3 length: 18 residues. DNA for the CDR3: TGTGCCAGCAGCTACAGGGGGAGAGATGTTGATAGCAATCAGCCCCAGCATTTT. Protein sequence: CASSYRGRDVDSNQPQHF.

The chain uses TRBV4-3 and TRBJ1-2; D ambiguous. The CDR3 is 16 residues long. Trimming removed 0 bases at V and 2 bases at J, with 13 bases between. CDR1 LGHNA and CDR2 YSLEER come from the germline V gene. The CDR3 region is CASSQDNAGYNYGYTF. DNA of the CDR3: TGCGCCAGCAGCCAAGATAACGCAGGATACAACTATGGCTACACCTTC.

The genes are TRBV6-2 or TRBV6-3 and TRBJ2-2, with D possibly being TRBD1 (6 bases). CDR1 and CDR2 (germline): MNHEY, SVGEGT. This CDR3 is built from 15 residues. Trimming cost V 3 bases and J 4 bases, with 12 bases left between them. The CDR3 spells CASSYGTHLTGELFF. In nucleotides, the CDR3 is TGTGCCAGCAGTTATGGGACACACCTCACCGGGGAGCTGTTTTTT.